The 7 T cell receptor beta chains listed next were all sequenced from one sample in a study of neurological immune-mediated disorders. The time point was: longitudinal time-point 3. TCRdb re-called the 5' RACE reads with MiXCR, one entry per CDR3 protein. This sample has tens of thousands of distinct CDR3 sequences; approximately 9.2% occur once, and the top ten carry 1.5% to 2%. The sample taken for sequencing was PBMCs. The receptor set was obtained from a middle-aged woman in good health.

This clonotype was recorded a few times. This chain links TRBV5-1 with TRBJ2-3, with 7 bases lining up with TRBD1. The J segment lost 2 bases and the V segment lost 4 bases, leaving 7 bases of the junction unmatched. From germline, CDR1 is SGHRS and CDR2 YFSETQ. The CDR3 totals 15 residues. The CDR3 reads CASSRGQSATDTQYF. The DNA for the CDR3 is TGCGCCAGCAGCCGGGGACAGTCTGCCACAGATACGCAGTATTTT.

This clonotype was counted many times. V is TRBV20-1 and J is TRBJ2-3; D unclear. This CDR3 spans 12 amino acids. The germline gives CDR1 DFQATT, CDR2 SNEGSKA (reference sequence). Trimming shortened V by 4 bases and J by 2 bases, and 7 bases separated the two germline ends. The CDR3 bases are TGCAGTGCTAAGAAGTACACAGATACGCAGTATTTT. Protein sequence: CSAKKYTDTQYF.

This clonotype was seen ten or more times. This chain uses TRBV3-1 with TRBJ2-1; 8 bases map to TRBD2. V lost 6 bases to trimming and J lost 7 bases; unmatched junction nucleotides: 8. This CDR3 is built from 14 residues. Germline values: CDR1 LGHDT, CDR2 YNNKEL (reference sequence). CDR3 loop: CASSRLGGANEQFF. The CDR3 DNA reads TGTGCCAGCAGTCGACTCGGGGGGGCAAATGAGCAGTTCTTC.

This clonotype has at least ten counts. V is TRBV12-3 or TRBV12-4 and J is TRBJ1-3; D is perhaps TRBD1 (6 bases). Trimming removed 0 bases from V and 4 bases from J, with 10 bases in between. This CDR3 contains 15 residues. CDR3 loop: CASSLAGAPGNTIYF. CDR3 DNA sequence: TGTGCCAGCAGTTTAGCGGGGGCGCCCGGAAACACCATATATTTT.

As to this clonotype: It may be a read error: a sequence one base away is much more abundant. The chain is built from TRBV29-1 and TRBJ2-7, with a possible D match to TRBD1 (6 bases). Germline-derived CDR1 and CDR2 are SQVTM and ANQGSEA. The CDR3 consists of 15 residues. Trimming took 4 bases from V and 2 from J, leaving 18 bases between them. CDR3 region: CSVGLWTARTYEQYF. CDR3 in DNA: TGCAGCGTTGGATTATGGACAGCGAGAACCTACGAGCAGTACTTC.

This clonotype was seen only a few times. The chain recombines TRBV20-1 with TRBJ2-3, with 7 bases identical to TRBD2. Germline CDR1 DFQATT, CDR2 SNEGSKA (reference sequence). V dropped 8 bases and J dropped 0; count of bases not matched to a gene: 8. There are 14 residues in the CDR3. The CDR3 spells CSSRGGASTDTQYF. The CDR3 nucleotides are TGCAGTTCCCGCGGGGGAGCTAGCACAGATACGCAGTATTTT.

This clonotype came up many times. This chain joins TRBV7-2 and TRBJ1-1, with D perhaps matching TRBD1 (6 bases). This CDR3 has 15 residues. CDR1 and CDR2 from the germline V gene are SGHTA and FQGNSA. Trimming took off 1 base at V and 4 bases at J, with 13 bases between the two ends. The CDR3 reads CASSLEGRGSTEAFF. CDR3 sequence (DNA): TGTGCCAGCAGCTTAGAGGGCAGGGGTAGCACTGAAGCTTTCTTT.